The 16 T cell receptor beta chains listed next were all sequenced from one sample in a study of OX40 agonist ivuxolimab in advanced cancers. The repertoire was sequenced with immunoSEQ multiplex PCR; TCRdb's copy has only in-frame clones and lacks some. The sample contains about 94,000 clones, roughly 91% of which appear only once. Here the sequenced sample was CD4+ or CD8+ T cells sorted from blood, taken in a trial of the OX40 agonist ivuxolimab. Receptors originate from an adult with an advanced solid tumor such as melanoma, head and neck, liver or kidney cancer.

This clone was observed a single time. The chain carries TRBV4-2 and TRBJ2-7; 12 bases line up with TRBD2. Germline lookup yields CDR1 LGHNA and CDR2 YNFKEQ. CDR3 length: 17 amino acids. Trimming at V came to 1 base and at J to 2 bases, leaving 6 bases not matched to a gene. The CDR3 spells CASSQGRLAGGPYEQYF. Here the CDR3 DNA reads TGTGCCAGCAGCCAAGGACGGCTAGCGGGGGGGCCCTACGAGCAGTACTTC.

V usage is TRBV2 and J usage is TRBJ2-3; TRBD2 aligns across 7 bases. Looked up from germline, CDR1 is SNHLY and CDR2 is FYNNEI. Germline trimming cut 5 bases from V and 6 bases from J; bases unmatched to any gene: 11. The CDR3 extends over 15 amino acids. The CDR3 bases are TGTGCCAGCAGTCAAAGCGGGACCCTTAGTGATACGCAGTATTTT. Its protein is CASSQSGTLSDTQYF.

The chain links TRBV27 to TRBJ1-4; D may be TRBD1 (5 bases). Germline V gives CDR1 MNHEY, CDR2 SMNVEV (reference sequence). V lost 6 bases, J lost 7 bases, and 24 bases lay in between. The CDR3 consists of 17 residues. CDR3 protein: CASRPTFEGRFGEKLFF. CDR3 nucleotide sequence: TGTGCCAGCAGGCCCACCTTCGAGGGGCGGTTCGGTGAAAAACTGTTTTTT.

This sequence joins TRBV5-6 and TRBJ1-4, with 9 bases aligning to TRBD1. In germline, CDR1 is SGHDT, CDR2 YYEEEE. This CDR3 is 15 amino acids long. V shed 1 base and J 8 bases; nucleotides not matched to a gene: 6. As DNA, the CDR3 is TGTGCCAGCAGCTTGCGGGACAGGGCGCGAGAAAAACTGTTTTTT. It specifies CASSLRDRAREKLFF.

The gene calls are TRBV5-8 and TRBJ1-2; 9 bases line up with TRBD1. V lost 4 bases, J lost 4 bases, and 20 bases stayed unmatched. The germline V gene has CDR1 SGHTS and CDR2 YDEGEE. There are 19 residues in the CDR3. CDR3 in DNA: TGTGCCAGCAGCGCGGAGACCCCGGGACAGGGCAACTTCCCCTATGGCTACACCTTC. Translating gives CASSAETPGQGNFPYGYTF. The full variable domain, with the rest looked up from reference TRBV5-8 and TRBJ1-2, is EAGVTQSPTHLIKTRGQQATLRCSPISGHTSVYWYQQALGLGLQFLLWYDEGEERNRGNFPPRFSGRQFPNYSSELNVNALELEDSALYLCASSAETPGQGNFPYGYTFGSGTRLTVV.

This clone was detected only once. The chain links TRBV7-2 to TRBJ1-5; a possible D gene is TRBD1 (6 bases). The CDR3 has 15 residues. Germline V gives CDR1 SGHTA, CDR2 FQGNSA. V lost 5 bases, J lost 0 bases, and 11 bases lay in between. CDR3 DNA: TGTGCCAGCAGCCCCGGGACAAGTAGCAATCAGCCCCAGCATTTT. Encoded protein: CASSPGTSSNQPQHF.

The chain links TRBV18 to TRBJ2-2; TRBD1 is a possible D gene (6 bases). Per germline, CDR1 KGHSH and CDR2 LQKENI. Between the trimmed V and J ends, which lost 2 bases and 6 bases, there was a span of 10 bases. This CDR3 region has 14 residues. CDR3 DNA: TGTGCCAGCTCACCAAGTCAGGGGTCCGGGGAGCTGTTTTTT. Translating gives CASSPSQGSGELFF.

The rearrangement links TRBV5-1 to TRBJ2-2, with 10 bases that match TRBD2. V was pared by 4 bases and J by 2 bases, with 8 bases of the junction left unmatched. The length of the CDR3 is 17 residues. Germline V CDR1 and CDR2: SGHRS, YFSETQ. The CDR3 sequence is CASSPGLAAINTGELFF. CDR3 DNA: TGCGCCAGCAGCCCCGGACTAGCGGCCATCAACACCGGGGAGCTGTTTTTT.

The rearrangement joins TRBV29-1 to TRBJ2-7, with D maybe TRBD1 (5 bases). Trimming took 8 bases from V and 3 from J, leaving 17 bases between them. This CDR3 region has 13 residues. CDR1 and CDR2 (germline): SQVTM, ANQGSEA. Written as DNA, the CDR3 is TGCAGCTTCGCCCAGGGAATCGGCTACGAGCAGTACTTC. This encodes CSFAQGIGYEQYF.

This clone was detected once. The V gene is TRBV7-6, the J gene TRBJ2-7; 9 bases agree with TRBD2. The CDR3 extends over 18 amino acids. CDR1 is SGHVS and CDR2 is FNYEAQ in the germline V gene. Trimming took 1 base from V and 3 from J; bases not matched to a gene: 13. In nucleotides, the CDR3 is TGTGCCAGCAGCTTAGGCTCCAGCGGGGGGTACGGTAGCTACGAGCAGTACTTC. Amino acid sequence: CASSLGSSGGYGSYEQYF.

This sequence joins TRBV5-8 and TRBJ2-3; the D call may be TRBD1 or TRBD2 (5 bases each). CDR3 length: 15 amino acids. Germline CDR1 SGHTS, CDR2 YDEGEE. V was clipped by 6 bases and J by 6 bases, with 20 bases between them. CDR3: CASNPGAKKEDTQYF. CDR3 sequence (DNA): TGTGCCAGCAACCCCGGGGCCAAGAAAGAGGATACGCAGTATTTT. The variable domain in full, completed from reference TRBV5-8 and TRBJ2-3, reads EAGVTQSPTHLIKTRGQQATLRCSPISGHTSVYWYQQALGLGLQFLLWYDEGEERNRGNFPPRFSGRQFPNYSSELNVNALELEDSALYLCASNPGAKKEDTQYFGPGTRLTVL.

The table lists this clone with a count of one. The chain employs TRBV7-2 and TRBJ1-5; TRBD1 is a possible D gene (5 bases). The ends were cut back, 5 bases at V and 7 bases at J, with 15 bases in the middle. The CDR3 sequence is 14 residues long. The germline CDR1 and CDR2 sequences are SGHTA and FQGNSA. This CDR3 is CASSPGEGRQPQHF. In nucleotides, the CDR3 is TGTGCCAGCAGCCCAGGCGAGGGGCGACAGCCCCAGCATTTT.

This chain links TRBV6-6 with TRBJ1-3; D ambiguous. The germline CDR1 and CDR2 sequences are MNHNY and SVGAGI (reference sequence). This CDR3 is built from 13 residues. Trimming took off 7 bases at V and 3 bases at J, with 10 bases between the two ends. The chain's CDR3 is CASMGYDGNTIYF. The DNA of the CDR3 is TGTGCCAGCATGGGTTATGATGGAAACACCATATATTTT.

This sequence joins TRBV5-4 and TRBJ2-3; D is unresolved. Germline V gene lookup returns CDR1 SGHNT and CDR2 YYREEE (reference sequence). Trimming removed 2 bases at V and 0 bases at J, with 4 bases between. The CDR3 has 13 amino acids. This CDR3 reads CASSLMSTDTQYF. In DNA, the CDR3 is TGTGCCAGCAGCTTAATGAGCACAGATACGCAGTATTTT.

This chain joins TRBV7-2 and TRBJ1-1; D gene unclear. This CDR3 is built from 15 residues. CDR1 and CDR2 from the germline V gene are SGHTA and FQGNSA. V shed 2 bases and J shed 0 bases, with 10 bases lying between them. The CDR3 coding sequence is TGTGCCAGCAGCTTAAGGCGAGGGTTGAACACTGAAGCTTTCTTT. This codes for CASSLRRGLNTEAFF.

This chain joins TRBV30 and TRBJ2-2; D is unclear. Germline assignment: CDR1 GTSNPN and CDR2 SVGIG (reference sequence). V lost 5 bases and J lost 4, with 5 bases in between. The length of the CDR3 is 11 residues. The CDR3 protein is CAWQCTGELFF. The CDR3 DNA follows: TGTGCCTGGCAGTGCACCGGGGAGCTGTTTTTT.